This is a list of T cell receptor beta chains from one sample in a study of cytomegalovirus exposure and HLA in healthy donors. Assay used: immunoSEQ multiplex PCR; TCRdb lists only in-frame clones, some missing. Here the sample spans approximately 210,000 clones, approximately 86% being singletons. Sequencing input: PBMCs. All receptors come from a woman aged 18-30 years in good health and CMV-seronegative. Both conserved end residues are trimmed from each CDR3. The order of the fields is V gene, CDR3 length, J gene, CDR3 protein.

>TRBV29-1|13|TRBJ2-3
SVAGLAGVGDTQY
>TRBV9|14|TRBJ2-3
ASSARQLPGADTQY
>TRBV2|13|TRBJ1-2
ASSSRGLINYGYT
>TRBV6-1|13|TRBJ1-2
ASSEVYRGDYGYT
>TRBV7-8|12|TRBJ2-7
ASSRPGQGHEQY
>TRBV2|12|TRBJ2-3
ASSVYSSTDTQY
>TRBV28|10|TRBJ2-7
ASDRGTYEQY
>TRBV5-6|12|TRBJ2-3
ASSQRSGTDTQY
>TRBV28|15|TRBJ1-5
ASSPLRAPGKNQPQH
>TRBV11-2|13|TRBJ2-5
ASSLLQGFQETQY
>TRBV11-2|12|TRBJ1-2
ASSLDEGPGGYT
>TRBV6-6|13|TRBJ1-4
ASRDGQATNEKLF
>TRBV27|13|TRBJ1-1
ATNSRGMMNTEAF
>TRBV19|12|TRBJ1-5
ASSISVTYQPQH
>TRBV19|12|TRBJ2-7
ASSMLAGELEQY
>TRBV5-6|16|TRBJ2-6
ASSPGQKGIAGANVLT
>TRBV10-3|12|TRBJ2-5
AISDAGEPLTQY
>TRBV2|13|TRBJ2-5
ASSVEGGTQETQY
>TRBV7-8|11|TRBJ1-1
ASSLELNTEAF
>TRBV19|12|TRBJ2-5
ASSRDRGIGTQY
>TRBV9|13|TRBJ1-3
ASSRQGRSGNTIY
>TRBV7-9|13|TRBJ2-6
ASSRRGAGANVLT
>TRBV9|11|TRBJ1-2
ASNLPGVYGYT
>TRBV7-9|13|TRBJ1-2
ASSSSDTNNYGYT
>TRBV5-4|11|TRBJ2-5
ASSRDLKETQY
>TRBV6-5|13|TRBJ2-7
ASSSGTAEDYEQY
>TRBV6-5|12|.
ASSYSDSRGEQY
>TRBV13|13|TRBJ2-2
ASSRTGVGTGELF
>TRBV25-1|11|TRBJ2-3
ASSGQAPYTQY
>TRBV7-2|13|TRBJ2-7
ASSQGGTGGYEQY
>TRBV7-9|10|TRBJ2-7
ASSLATYEQY
>TRBV19|14|TRBJ1-5
ASSKITGEPGQPQH